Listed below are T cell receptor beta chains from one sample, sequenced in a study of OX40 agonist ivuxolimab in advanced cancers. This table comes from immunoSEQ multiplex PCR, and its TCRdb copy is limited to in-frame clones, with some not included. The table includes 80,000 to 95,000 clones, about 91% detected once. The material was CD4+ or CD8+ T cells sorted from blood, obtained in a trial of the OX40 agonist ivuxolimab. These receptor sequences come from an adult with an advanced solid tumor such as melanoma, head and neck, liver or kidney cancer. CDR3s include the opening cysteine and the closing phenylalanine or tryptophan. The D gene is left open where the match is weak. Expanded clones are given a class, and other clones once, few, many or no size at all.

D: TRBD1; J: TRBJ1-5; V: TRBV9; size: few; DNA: TGTGCCAGCAGCGTGGGCCAGGGGGCCTATCAGCCCCAGCATTTT; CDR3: CASSVGQGAYQPQHF
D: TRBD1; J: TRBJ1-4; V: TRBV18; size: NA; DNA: TGTGCCAGCTCACCACCAGGGGGCAGTCAGGAAAAACTGTTTTTT; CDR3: CASSPPGGSQEKLFF
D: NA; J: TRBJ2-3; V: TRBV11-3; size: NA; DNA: TGTGCCAGCAGCTTAGATCTAGTAGCCCAGGGCACAGATACGCAGTATTTT; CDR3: CASSLDLVAQGTDTQYF
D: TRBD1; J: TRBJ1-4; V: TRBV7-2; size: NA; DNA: TGTGCCAGCAGCTTCCGTCAGGGACAGGTTGAAAAACTGTTTTTT; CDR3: CASSFRQGQVEKLFF
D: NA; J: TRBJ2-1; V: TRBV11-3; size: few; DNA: TGTGCCAGCAGCACGAGGGAAGTCAACAATGAGCAGTTCTTC; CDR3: CASSTREVNNEQFF
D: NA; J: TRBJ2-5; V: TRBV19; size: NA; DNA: TGTGCCAGTAGCTCCGGGGGAGAAGAGACCCAGTACTTC; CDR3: CASSSGGEETQYF
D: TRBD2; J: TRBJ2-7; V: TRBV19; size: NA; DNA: TGTGCCAGTAGTATTAGCGGGGGGGCTCGCGAGCAGTACTTC; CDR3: CASSISGGAREQYF
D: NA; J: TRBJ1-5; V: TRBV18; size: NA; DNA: TGTGCCAGCTCACTCGGACTCCCCGGGAGCAATCAGCCCCAGCATTTT; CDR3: CASSLGLPGSNQPQHF
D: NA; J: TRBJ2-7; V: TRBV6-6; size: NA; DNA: TGTGCCAGCAACTGGGACAAGACCTACGAGCAGTACTTC; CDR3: CASNWDKTYEQYF
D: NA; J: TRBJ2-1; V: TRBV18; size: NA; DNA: TGTGCCAGCTCACCACCGGCTCTCCCTGGTGAGCAGTTCTTC; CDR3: CASSPPALPGEQFF
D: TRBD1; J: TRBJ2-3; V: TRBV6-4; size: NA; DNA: TGTGCCAGCAGAGGGACAGGCACAGATACGCAGTATTTT; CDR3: CASRGTGTDTQYF
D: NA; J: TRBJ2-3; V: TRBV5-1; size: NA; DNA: TGCGCCAGCAGCCTAGCGACAGATACGCAGTATTTT; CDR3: CASSLATDTQYF
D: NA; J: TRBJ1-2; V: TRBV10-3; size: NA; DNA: TGTGCCATCAGTGAGGAACAGGGAATCTATGGCTACACCTTC; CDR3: CAISEEQGIYGYTF
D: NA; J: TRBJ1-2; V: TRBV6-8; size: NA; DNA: TGTGCCACCAAAGGGGGGCCCGATGAGGGTACGCCTGCTCCCTACTATGGCTACACCTTC; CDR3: CATKGGPDEGTPAPYYGYTF
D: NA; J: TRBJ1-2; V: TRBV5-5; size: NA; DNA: TGTGCCAGCAGTCCAGACAGTAACTATGGCTACACCTTC; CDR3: CASSPDSNYGYTF
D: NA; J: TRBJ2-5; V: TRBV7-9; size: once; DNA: TGTGCCAGCAGCTTCCCTCAGGGGAGCCAAGAGACCCAGTACTTC; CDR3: CASSFPQGSQETQYF
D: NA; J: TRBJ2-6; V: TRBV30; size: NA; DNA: TGTGCCTGGGTCAGGGACGCCTGGGCTGGGGCCAACGTCCTGACTTTC; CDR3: CAWVRDAWAGANVLTF
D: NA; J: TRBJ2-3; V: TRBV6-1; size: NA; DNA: TGTGCCAGCAATCAGAAGGGTTCAAATACGCAGTATTTT; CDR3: CASNQKGSNTQYF
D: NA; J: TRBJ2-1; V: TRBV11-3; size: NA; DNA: TGTGCCAGCAGCTTAGGTCGACAGGTTTACAATGAGCAGTTCTTC; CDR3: CASSLGRQVYNEQFF
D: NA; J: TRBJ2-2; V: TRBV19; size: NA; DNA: TGTGCCAGTAGCCTCGGGGGGCGGAACACCGGGGAGCTGTTTTTT; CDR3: CASSLGGRNTGELFF
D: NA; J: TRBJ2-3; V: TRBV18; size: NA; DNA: TGTGCCAGCTCACCACTCGGCCCCACTTACACAGATACGCAGTATTTT; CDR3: CASSPLGPTYTDTQYF
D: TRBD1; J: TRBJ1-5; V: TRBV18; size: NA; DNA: TGTGCCAGCTCACCTCGCATCCGGGACAGGGAGCATCAGGCCCAGCATTTT; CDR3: CASSPRIRDREHQAQHF
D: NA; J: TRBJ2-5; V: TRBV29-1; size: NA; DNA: TGCACCATACCCGGGGGAGGGGGGACCCAGTACTTC; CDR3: CTIPGGGGTQYF
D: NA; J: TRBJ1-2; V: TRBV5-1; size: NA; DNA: TGCGCCAGCAGCAAGGATTTTGATGGCTACACCTTC; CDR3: CASSKDFDGYTF
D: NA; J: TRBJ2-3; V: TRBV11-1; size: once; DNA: TGTGCCAGCAGCTTTGGGGCAGGGTCAGATACGCAGTATTTT; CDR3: CASSFGAGSDTQYF
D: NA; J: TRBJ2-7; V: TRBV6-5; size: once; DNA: TGTGCCAGCAGTTCGGCGTACGAGCAGTACTTC; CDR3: CASSSAYEQYF
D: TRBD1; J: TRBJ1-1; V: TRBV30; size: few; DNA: TGTGCCTGGAGGGGACAGGGCGGGACTGAAGCTTTCTTT; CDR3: CAWRGQGGTEAFF
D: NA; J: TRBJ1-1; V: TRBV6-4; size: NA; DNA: TGTGCCAGCAGGGCTTCTTGGGGGACTGAAGCTTTCTTT; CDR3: CASRASWGTEAFF
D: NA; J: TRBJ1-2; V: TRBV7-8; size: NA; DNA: TGTGCCAGCAGCTTAGGGAATACAGGGTGGTATGGCTACACCTTC; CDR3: CASSLGNTGWYGYTF
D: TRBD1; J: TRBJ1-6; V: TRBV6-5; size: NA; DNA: TGTGCCAGCACCCTGATACAGGGGCGGTCACCCCTCCACTTT; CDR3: CASTLIQGRSPLHF
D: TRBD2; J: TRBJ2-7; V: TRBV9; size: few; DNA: TGTGCCAGCAGCTTATCACTAGCGGACTACGAGCAGTACTTC; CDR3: CASSLSLADYEQYF